A single sample gave rise to the 31 T cell receptor beta chains below, sequenced in a study of spatial heterogeneity in lung cancer. Specified time point: sample taken at primary tumor resection. The study sequenced unsorted whole RNA from tumor, nontumor lung or frozen PBMC. A single record per CDR3 protein comes from TCRdb applying MiXCR to the 5' RACE reads. The sample lists some 5,000 distinct CDR3 sequences, 30% to 40% seen once, with around 3.4% in the top ten. The sample was PBMCs, taken at surgery. The receptor set was obtained from a female donor with early-stage non-small cell lung cancer.

Note on this clonotype: Since it is a stray read in a library aimed at alpha chains, this beta chain has a size that is not meaningful. CDR3 amino acids: CASSQESPGTADYNIQYF. CDR3 DNA: TGTGCCAGCAGCCAAGAGAGCCCCGGGACAGCTGATTATAACATTCAGTACTTC. V and J are TRBV4-2 and TRBJ2-4; 7 positions agree with TRBD1. V was pared by 0 bases and J by 7 bases, with 15 bases of the junction left unmatched. The CDR3 totals 18 residues. From germline, CDR1 is LGHNA and CDR2 YNFKEQ.

Concerning this clonotype itself: One end of the junction varies from germline; a read error may be responsible. As an off-target read in a library built for alpha chains, this beta chain has a frequency of little significance. J is TRBJ2-7 and V is TRBV28; D gene ambiguous. Germline V gene data show CDR1 as MDHEN and CDR2 as SYDVKM. The CDR3 sequence is 13 residues long. CDR3 nucleotides: TGTGCCAGCAGTTCCGGACCCAACTACAAGCAGTACTTC. Translated: CASSSGPNYKQYF.

In regard to this clonotype: The library was prepared for alpha chains; this beta chain is a stray read, so its frequency means little. This sequence joins TRBV28 and TRBJ2-3; TRBD2 aligns across 13 bases. From germline, CDR1 is MDHEN and CDR2 SYDVKM. This CDR3 is 16 amino acids long. The junction had 3 bases not matched to a gene; V was cut back by 3 bases and J by 3 bases. CDR3 region: CASSFPGLAGTDTQYF. DNA for the CDR3: TGTGCCAGCAGTTTTCCGGGACTAGCGGGAACAGATACGCAGTATTTT.

A word on this clonotype: This beta chain turned up in a library designed for alpha chains; as an off-target read, its abundance says little. This rearrangement joins TRBV27 to TRBJ2-7, with D hard to call. This CDR3 comprises 14 residues. Germline loops: CDR1 MNHEY, CDR2 SMNVEV (reference sequence). Trimming removed 0 bases from V and 0 bases from J, with 6 bases in between. The CDR3 is CASSLSDRSYEQYF. CDR3 coding DNA: TGTGCCAGCAGTTTATCGGACCGCTCCTACGAGCAGTACTTC.

Details on this clonotype: Since it is a stray read in a library aimed at alpha chains, this beta chain has a size that is not meaningful. This CDR3 is CASSSARPSGANVLTF. CDR3 coding DNA: TGTGCCAGCAGTTCCGCACGACCCTCTGGGGCCAACGTCCTGACTTTC. The chain joins TRBV6-2 or TRBV6-3 to TRBJ2-6, with no clear D. CDR1 MNHEY and CDR2 SVGEGT come from the germline V gene. The CDR3 consists of 16 residues. The V and J ends lost 4 bases and 0 bases respectively, with 10 bases between them.

A word on this clonotype: This beta chain came through as a stray read in a library set up for alpha chains, and its size says little. V and J are TRBV7-2 and TRBJ2-3, with D possibly TRBD2 on 6 matching bases. Per germline, CDR1 SGHTA and CDR2 FQGNSA. The CDR3 runs to 16 residues. The V gene lost 2 bases and the J gene lost 0 bases, with 12 bases spanning the gap. CDR3 bases: TGTGCCAGCAGCTTAATAGCGGACTCTAGCACAGATACGCAGTATTTT. It translates to CASSLIADSSTDTQYF. Drawing the rest from reference TRBV7-2 and TRBJ2-3, the complete variable domain is GAGVSQSPSNKVTEKGKDVELRCDPISGHTALYWYRQSLGQGLEFLIYFQGNSAPDKSGLPSDRFSAERTGGSVSTLTIQRTQQEDSAVYLCASSLIADSSTDTQYFGPGTRLTVL.

Points on this clonotype: This beta chain is off target for a library built for alpha chains, so its abundance means little. This chain links TRBV5-8 with TRBJ2-6; unclear D gene. Trimming shortened V by 1 base and J by 4 bases, and 3 bases separated the two germline ends. Germline lookup yields CDR1 SGHTS and CDR2 YDEGEE. The CDR3 contains 13 residues. CDR3 loop: CASSLPGANVLTF. CDR3 coding DNA: TGTGCCAGCAGCTTGCCGGGGGCCAACGTCCTGACTTTC.

Of note for this clonotype: The library was built for alpha chains, so this beta chain is an off-target read and its size means little. The rearrangement uses TRBV12-3 or TRBV12-4 and TRBJ2-3; 7 bases are shared with TRBD2. The CDR3 totals 17 residues. V lost 3 bases to trimming and J lost 2 bases; unmatched junction nucleotides: 11. CDR3 sequence: CASSLIPGGRNTDTQYF. In nucleotides, the CDR3 is TGTGCCAGCAGTTTGATCCCCGGGGGGAGGAACACAGATACGCAGTATTTT.

By share of the sample, this clonotype is medium-sized. This beta chain appears as a stray read in a library generated for alpha chains; its size is not informative. The V and J genes are TRBV7-2 and TRBJ2-6; D is unresolved. The CDR3 is 15 amino acids. Between the trimmed V and J ends, which lost 5 bases and 0 bases, there was a span of 8 bases. The germline V gene has CDR1 SGHTA and CDR2 FQGNSA. The CDR3 nucleotides read TGTGCCAGCAGCCCAACGAGCTCTGGGGCCAACGTCCTGACTTTC. It encodes CASSPTSSGANVLTF.

This clonotype has more than one count but fewer than ten. Within a library made for alpha chains, this beta chain is off target, and its count is uninformative. This chain uses TRBV19 with TRBJ1-5; tentatively, D is TRBD1 (5 bases). The V and J ends lost 3 bases and 0 bases respectively, with 9 bases between them. Germline V lookup: CDR1 LNHDA, CDR2 SQIVND (reference sequence). The CDR3 covers 15 residues. In DNA form, the CDR3 reads TGTGCCAGTAGTATGGGGCAGGTTAGCAATCAGCCCCAGCATTTT. Translated, it gives CASSMGQVSNQPQHF.

A note on this clonotype: This beta chain appears as a stray read in a library generated for alpha chains; its size is not informative. The chain is built from TRBV7-6 and TRBJ2-7, with 10 bases matching TRBD1. In germline, CDR1 is SGHVS, CDR2 FNYEAQ. Trimming removed 4 bases from V and 2 bases from J; junction bases left unmatched: 11. CDR3 length: 17 residues. The CDR3 spells CASSSRAQGTGAYEQYF. Written as DNA, the CDR3 is TGTGCCAGCAGCTCTAGGGCCCAAGGGACAGGGGCCTACGAGCAGTACTTC.

This clonotype was observed once. A library made for alpha chains picked up this beta chain off target, so its size means little. This rearrangement joins TRBV12-3 or TRBV12-4 to TRBJ2-3; maybe TRBD1 (5 bases). This CDR3 has 14 amino acids. V was shortened by 6 bases and J by 0 bases, with 10 bases between the two germline ends. This CDR3 is CASSLGASTDTQYF. The CDR3, as DNA: TGTGCCAGCAGCCTAGGGGCTAGCACAGATACGCAGTATTTT.

This clonotype was seen more than once but under ten times. A library made for alpha chains picked up this beta chain off target, so its size means little. The rearrangement links TRBV11-2 to TRBJ2-7; D may be TRBD1 or TRBD2 (5 bases each). The CDR3 is 15 residues long. Per germline, CDR1 SGHAT and CDR2 FQNNGV. V was pared by 3 bases and J by 7 bases, with 19 bases between. The CDR3 DNA reads as TGTGCCAGCAGCTTTGGGGCAGGTCGTACGGGGGAGCAGTACTTC. It translates to CASSFGAGRTGEQYF.

Remarks on this clonotype: This beta chain is a stray read from a library made for alpha chains; its abundance is not meaningful. The genes are TRBV3-1 and TRBJ2-1; no clear D. The CDR3 totals 13 residues. Looked up from germline, CDR1 is LGHDT and CDR2 is YNNKEL (reference sequence). The DNA for the CDR3 is TGTGGAAGACCGCAGGACCTGGGCAATGAGCAGTTCTTC. Protein sequence: CGRPQDLGNEQFF.

With respect to this clonotype: The junction departs from the called germline gene at one end, perhaps through a read error. Because this beta chain is a stray read in a library intended to capture alpha chains, its abundance should not be given much weight. This chain joins TRBV7-7 and TRBJ2-5, with D possibly being TRBD1 (6 bases). The CDR3 is 12 residues long. Germline CDR1 and CDR2: SSHAT and FNYEAQ (reference sequence). CDR3 sequence: CASRGEGETQYF. The CDR3 DNA reads as TGTGCTAGCAGGGGCGAGGGAGAGACCCAGTACTTC.

This clonotype was observed a few times. This beta chain represents an off-target read in a library built for alpha chains; its size is of limited meaning. This chain uses TRBV29-1 with TRBJ2-7; 7 bases line up with TRBD1. V trimming: 7 bases; J trimming: 4 bases; junction bases outside the gene matches: 10. Germline V lookup: CDR1 SQVTM, CDR2 ANQGSEA. The CDR3 loop spans 13 amino acids. The CDR3 is CSGGGSSRYEQYF. As DNA, the CDR3 is TGCAGCGGAGGGGGCTCCTCCCGTTACGAGCAGTACTTC.

To note about this clonotype: Within a library made for alpha chains, this beta chain is off target, and its count is uninformative. The chain joins TRBV29-1 to TRBJ2-5; D may be TRBD2 (6 bases). CDR1 SQVTM and CDR2 ANQGSEA come from the germline V gene. V lost 3 bases, J lost 8 bases, and 19 bases lay in between. The CDR3 has 14 residues. CDR3 in amino acids: CSVESTLVGTTQYF. DNA for the CDR3: TGCAGCGTTGAGAGCACCTTAGTGGGGACTACCCAGTACTTC. Together with reference TRBV29-1 and TRBJ2-5, the CDR3 gives the full variable domain: SAVISQKPSRDICQRGTSLTIQCQVDSQVTMMFWYRQQPGQSLTLIATANQGSEATYESGFVIDKFPISRPNLTFSTLTVSNMSPEDSSIYLCSVESTLVGTTQYFGPGTRLLVL.

For this clonotype: Because the library targeted alpha chains, this beta chain is an off-target read whose size means little. The chain links TRBV5-1 to TRBJ1-1; D gene ambiguous. The CDR3 runs 14 residues. Trimming removed 4 bases from V and 1 base from J, with 11 bases in between. Germline loops: CDR1 SGHRS, CDR2 YFSETQ. CDR3 protein: CASSRMAENTEAFF. Here the CDR3 DNA reads TGCGCCAGCAGCCGCATGGCAGAGAACACTGAAGCTTTCTTT.

Comments on this clonotype: The size of this beta chain means little, since it is a stray read in a library made for alpha chains. The rearrangement joins TRBV28 to TRBJ2-3; no reliable D call. V dropped 0 bases and J dropped 3 bases, with 10 bases sitting between them. Germline CDR1 reads MDHEN; CDR2 reads SYDVKM. The CDR3 consists of 15 residues. CDR3: CASSLWASVTDTQYF. The DNA of the CDR3 is TGTGCCAGCAGTTTATGGGCCAGTGTTACAGATACGCAGTATTTT.

This clonotype was seen a handful of times. This beta chain represents an off-target read in a library built for alpha chains; its size is of limited meaning. V gene TRBV10-3 combines with J gene TRBJ2-1; the D call may be TRBD1 or TRBD2 (5 bases each). Germline-derived CDR1 and CDR2 are ENHRY and SYGVKD. This CDR3 has 13 residues. Trimming removed 4 bases from V and 6 bases from J, with 10 bases in between. In DNA form, the CDR3 reads TGTGCCATCAGTGTAGGGACGGCCAATGAGCAGTTCTTC. Translated, it gives CAISVGTANEQFF.

In the case of this clonotype: Little can be read into the size of this beta chain, an off-target read in a library designed for alpha chains. The rearrangement uses TRBV19 and TRBJ2-2; TRBD1 or TRBD2 may be the D gene (5 bases each). Germline loops: CDR1 LNHDA, CDR2 SQIVND (reference sequence). The CDR3 loop spans 14 amino acids. V was shortened by 6 bases and J by 0 bases, with 8 bases between the two germline ends. CDR3 coding DNA: TGTGCCAGTAGGGGACGGACGAACACCGGGGAGCTGTTTTTT. The encoded protein is CASRGRTNTGELFF. The full variable domain, rest sourced from reference TRBV19 and TRBJ2-2, is DGGITQSPKYLFRKEGQNVTLSCEQNLNHDAMYWYRQDPGQGLRLIYYSQIVNDFQKGDIAEGYSVSREKKESFPLTVTSAQKNPTAFYLCASRGRTNTGELFFGEGSRLTVL.

On this clonotype itself: Since it is a stray read in a library aimed at alpha chains, this beta chain has a size that is not meaningful. The V and J genes are TRBV7-2 and TRBJ2-7; TRBD1 is a possible D gene (6 bases). V lost 1 base and J 2 bases, leaving 12 bases between the germline ends. Germline V gene sequence: CDR1 SGHTA, CDR2 FQGNSA. This CDR3 has 15 amino acids. Here the CDR3 reads CASSLGRGSTYEQYF. Written as DNA, the CDR3 is TGTGCCAGCAGCTTAGGTAGGGGGTCAACCTACGAGCAGTACTTC.

In the case of this clonotype: This beta chain is off target for a library built for alpha chains, so its abundance means little. This chain joins TRBV5-1 and TRBJ2-7; 12 bases line up with TRBD1. Germline CDR1 reads SGHRS; CDR2 reads YFSETQ. The CDR3 sequence is 16 residues long. V gave up 1 base and J gave up 5 bases; unmatched junction bases: 7. The DNA for the CDR3 is TGCGCCAGCAGCTTGCCGGGACAGGGGGCTGGTGACGAGCAGTACTTC. This codes for CASSLPGQGAGDEQYF.

This clonotype was seen more than once but under ten times. This beta chain turned up in a library designed for alpha chains; as an off-target read, its abundance says little. The genes are TRBV4-3 and TRBJ2-4; D unresolved. Trimming stripped 4 bases from V and 9 bases from J, with 7 bases between. Germline CDR1 is LGHNA and CDR2 is YSLEER. The CDR3 length is 11 residues. CDR3 bases: TGCGCCAGCAGCCTTCGAGGCATTCAGTACTTC. It yields the protein CASSLRGIQYF.

In the case of this clonotype: One end of the junction fails to match germline, which may point to a read error. This beta chain was picked up by a library intended for alpha chains and is off target, so its count carries little meaning. This chain joins TRBV7-9 and TRBJ2-3, with TRBD2 matching 10 bases. Germline values: CDR1 SEHNR, CDR2 FQNEAQ (reference sequence). The CDR3 runs to 14 residues. CDR3 sequence: CASSLAGAPDTQYF. CDR3 sequence (DNA): TGTGCCAGCAGCCTAGCGGGGGCCCCAGATACGCAGTATTTT.

Points on this clonotype: At one boundary the junction diverges from the germline segment, which might be a read error. The library was designed around alpha chains, so this beta chain is a stray read whose abundance carries little weight. The V call is TRBV5-5, the J call TRBJ2-1; TRBD1 matches 7 bases. CDR3 size: 15 residues. Germline CDR1 reads SGHKS; CDR2 reads YYEKEE (reference sequence). CDR3: CASSFLTGYYNEQFF. The DNA of the CDR3 is TGTGCCAGCAGCTTCTTGACAGGGTACTACAACGAGCAGTTCTTC.

A word on this clonotype: In a library made to pick up alpha chains, this beta chain is a stray read with a size that means little. The chain has TRBV12-3 or TRBV12-4 and TRBJ2-7, with D uncertain. The CDR3 length is 13 residues. Trimming took off 5 bases at V and 1 base at J, with 9 bases between the two ends. In DNA, the CDR3 is TGTGCCAGCAGTCCAGGTCCTTCCTACGAGCAGTACTTC. The encoded protein is CASSPGPSYEQYF.

This clonotype was recorded a few times. This beta chain is a stray sequence in a library constructed for alpha chains; its clone size is not meaningful. This CDR3 reads CASSFSGVEKNEQFF. The CDR3 DNA reads as TGTGCCAGCAGCTTCTCCGGGGTGGAAAAAAATGAGCAGTTCTTC. The V gene is TRBV11-2, the J gene TRBJ2-1, with a possible D match to TRBD2 (5 bases). The germline V gene encodes CDR1 SGHAT and CDR2 FQNNGV. This CDR3 is built from 15 residues. V was trimmed by 3 bases and J by 7 bases, leaving 16 bases between them.

To note about this clonotype: The germline gene is not matched at one end of the junction; a read error may be the cause. This beta chain lies outside the target of a library built for alpha chains; its clone size means little. The rearrangement links TRBV29-1 to TRBJ2-7, with TRBD2 matching over 7 bases. This CDR3 spans 12 amino acids. Germline V gives CDR1 SQVTM, CDR2 ANQGSEA. The CDR3 here is CSTANRRAGVFF. The CDR3 nucleotides are TGCAGCACCGCGAACCGTAGGGCGGGGGTATTTTTC.

Concerning this clonotype: Because this beta chain is a stray read in a library intended to capture alpha chains, its abundance should not be given much weight. This chain connects TRBV28 to TRBJ2-5; TRBD1 matches at 8 bases. Germline V CDR1 and CDR2: MDHEN, SYDVKM. The CDR3 extends over 17 amino acids. Germline trimming cut 4 bases from V and 2 bases from J; bases unmatched to any gene: 12. CDR3 nucleotides: TGTGCCAGCAGTTCCCCGTTTTGGGACAGGCTTCAAGAGACCCAGTACTTC. Its protein is CASSSPFWDRLQETQYF.

Comments on this clonotype: Because this beta chain is a stray read in a library intended to capture alpha chains, its abundance should not be given much weight. This chain's CDR3 is CASSPWTGYRVEQFF. CDR3 DNA: TGTGCCAGCAGCCCGTGGACAGGGTATAGGGTTGAGCAGTTCTTC. The chain combines TRBV3-1 with TRBJ2-1, with TRBD1 matching 8 bases. There are 15 residues in the CDR3. CDR1 is LGHDT, CDR2 YNNKEL, per germline (reference sequence). V was pared by 4 bases and J by 9 bases, with 11 bases of the junction left unmatched.